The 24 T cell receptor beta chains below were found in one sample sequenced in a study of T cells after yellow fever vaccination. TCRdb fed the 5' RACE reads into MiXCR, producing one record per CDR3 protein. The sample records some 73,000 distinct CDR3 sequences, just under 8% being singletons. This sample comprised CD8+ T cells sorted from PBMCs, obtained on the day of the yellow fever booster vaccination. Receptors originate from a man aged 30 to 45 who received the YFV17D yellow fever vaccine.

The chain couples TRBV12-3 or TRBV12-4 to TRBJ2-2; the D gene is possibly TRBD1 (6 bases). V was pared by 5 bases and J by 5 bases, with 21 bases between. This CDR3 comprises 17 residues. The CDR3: CASSTPDRPPGTGELFF. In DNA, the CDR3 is TGTGCCAGCAGTACCCCAGACAGGCCGCCTGGGACCGGGGAGCTGTTTTTT.

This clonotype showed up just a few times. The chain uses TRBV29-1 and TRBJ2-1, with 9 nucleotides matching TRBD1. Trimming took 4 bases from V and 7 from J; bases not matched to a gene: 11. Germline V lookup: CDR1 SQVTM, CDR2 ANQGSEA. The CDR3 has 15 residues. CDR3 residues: CSVARTTGGLNEQFF. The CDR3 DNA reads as TGCAGCGTTGCTAGGACGACAGGGGGACTGAATGAGCAGTTCTTC.

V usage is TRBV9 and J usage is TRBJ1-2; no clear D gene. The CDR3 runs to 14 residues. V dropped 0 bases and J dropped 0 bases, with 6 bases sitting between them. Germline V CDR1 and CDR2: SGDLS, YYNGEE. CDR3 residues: CASSVGITNYGYTF. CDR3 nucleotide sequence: TGTGCCAGCAGCGTAGGCATCACTAACTATGGCTACACCTTC. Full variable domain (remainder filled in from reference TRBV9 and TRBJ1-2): DSGVTQTPKHLITATGQRVTLRCSPRSGDLSVYWYQQSLDQGLQFLIQYYNGEERAKGNILERFSAQQFPDLHSELNLSSLELGDSALYFCASSVGITNYGYTFGSGTRLTVV.

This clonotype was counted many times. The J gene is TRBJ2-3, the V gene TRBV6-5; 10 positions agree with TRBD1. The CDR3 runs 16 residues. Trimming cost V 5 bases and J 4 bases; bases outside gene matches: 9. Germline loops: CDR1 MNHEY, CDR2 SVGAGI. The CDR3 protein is CASSPPRGTGADTQYF. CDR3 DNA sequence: TGTGCCAGCAGTCCCCCGAGGGGGACAGGGGCAGATACGCAGTATTTT.

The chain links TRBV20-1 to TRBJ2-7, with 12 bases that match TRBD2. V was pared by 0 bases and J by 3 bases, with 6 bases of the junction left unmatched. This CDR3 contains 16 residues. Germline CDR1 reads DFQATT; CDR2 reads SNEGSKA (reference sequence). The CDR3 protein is CSARDRLAGVFYEQYF. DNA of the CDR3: TGCAGTGCTAGAGATCGACTAGCGGGAGTCTTCTACGAGCAGTACTTC.

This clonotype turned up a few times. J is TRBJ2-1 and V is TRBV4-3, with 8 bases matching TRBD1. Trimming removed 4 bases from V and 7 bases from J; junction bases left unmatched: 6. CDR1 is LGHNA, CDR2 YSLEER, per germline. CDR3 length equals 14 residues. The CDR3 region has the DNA TGCGCCAGCAGCCTCGACGACAGGGGAAATGAGCAGTTCTTC. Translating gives CASSLDDRGNEQFF.

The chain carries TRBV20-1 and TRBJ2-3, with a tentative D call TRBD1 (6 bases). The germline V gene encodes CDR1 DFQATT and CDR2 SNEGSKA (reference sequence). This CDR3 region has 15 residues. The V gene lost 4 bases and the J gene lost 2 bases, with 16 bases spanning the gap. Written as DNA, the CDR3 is TGCAGTGCTAAAGCCAACAGGGAGTCCACAGATACGCAGTATTTT. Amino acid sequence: CSAKANRESTDTQYF.

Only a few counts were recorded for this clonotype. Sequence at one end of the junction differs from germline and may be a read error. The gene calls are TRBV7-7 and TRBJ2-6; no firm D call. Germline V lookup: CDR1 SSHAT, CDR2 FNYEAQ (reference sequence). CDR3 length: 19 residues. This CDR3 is CASSLVFRFINSGANVLTF. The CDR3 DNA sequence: TGTGCTAGCAGCCTAGTATTCCGATTTATTAACTCTGGGGCCAACGTCCTGACTTTC.

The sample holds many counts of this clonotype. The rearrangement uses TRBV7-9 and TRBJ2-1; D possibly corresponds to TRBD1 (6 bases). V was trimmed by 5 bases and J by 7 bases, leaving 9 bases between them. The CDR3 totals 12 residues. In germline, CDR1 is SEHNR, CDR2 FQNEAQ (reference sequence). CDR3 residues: CASSLTGNEQFF. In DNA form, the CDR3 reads TGTGCCAGCAGCCTCACAGGGAATGAGCAGTTCTTC.

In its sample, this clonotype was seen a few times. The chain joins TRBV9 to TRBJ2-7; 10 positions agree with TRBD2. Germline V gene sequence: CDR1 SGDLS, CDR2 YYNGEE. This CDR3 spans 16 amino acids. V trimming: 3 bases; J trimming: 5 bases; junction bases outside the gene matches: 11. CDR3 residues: CASSASGRASVDEQYF. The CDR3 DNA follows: TGTGCCAGCAGCGCCAGCGGGAGGGCCTCCGTCGACGAGCAGTACTTC.

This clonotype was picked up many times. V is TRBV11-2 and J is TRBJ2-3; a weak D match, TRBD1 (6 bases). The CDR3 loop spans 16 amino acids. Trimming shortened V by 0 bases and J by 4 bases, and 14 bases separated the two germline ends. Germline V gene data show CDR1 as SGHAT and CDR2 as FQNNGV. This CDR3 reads CASSLEWGLMADTQYF. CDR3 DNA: TGTGCCAGCAGCTTAGAGTGGGGGCTAATGGCAGATACGCAGTATTTT.

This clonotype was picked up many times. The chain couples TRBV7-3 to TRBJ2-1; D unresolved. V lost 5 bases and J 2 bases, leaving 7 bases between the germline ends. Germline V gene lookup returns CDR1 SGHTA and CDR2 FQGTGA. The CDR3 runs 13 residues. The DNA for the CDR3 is TGTGCCAGCAGCGATACAACCTACAATGAGCAGTTCTTC. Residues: CASSDTTYNEQFF.

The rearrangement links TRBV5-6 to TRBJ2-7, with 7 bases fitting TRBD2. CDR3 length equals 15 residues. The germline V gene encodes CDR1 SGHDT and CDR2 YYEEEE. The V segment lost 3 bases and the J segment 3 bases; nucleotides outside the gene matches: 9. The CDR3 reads CASSSGGSGLYEQYF. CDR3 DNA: TGTGCCAGCAGCTCCGGGGGGTCGGGTCTCTACGAGCAGTACTTC.

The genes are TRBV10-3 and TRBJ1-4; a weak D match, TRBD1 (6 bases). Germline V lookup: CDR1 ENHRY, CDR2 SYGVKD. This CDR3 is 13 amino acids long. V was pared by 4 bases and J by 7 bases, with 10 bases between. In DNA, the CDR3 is TGTGCCATCAGTGGACAGGCAGGTGAAAAACTGTTTTTT. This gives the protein CAISGQAGEKLFF.

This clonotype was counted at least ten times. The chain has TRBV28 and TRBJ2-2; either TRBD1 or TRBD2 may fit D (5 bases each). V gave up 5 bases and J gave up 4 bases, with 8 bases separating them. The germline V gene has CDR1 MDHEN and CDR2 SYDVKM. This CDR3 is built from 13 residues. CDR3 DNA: TGTGCCAGCAGTCCGAGGGGCACCGGGGAGCTGTTTTTT. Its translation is CASSPRGTGELFF.

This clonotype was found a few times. The CDR3, as DNA: TGTGCCAGCAGCCCCGGGACACTAAATAATTCACCCCTCCACTTT. This gives the protein CASSPGTLNNSPLHF. The rearrangement links TRBV5-8 to TRBJ1-6, with D possibly matching TRBD1 (6 bases). Germline V gene lookup returns CDR1 SGHTS and CDR2 YDEGEE. The CDR3 extends over 15 amino acids. Deletions cut 4 bases from V and 5 bases from J, with 13 bases between.

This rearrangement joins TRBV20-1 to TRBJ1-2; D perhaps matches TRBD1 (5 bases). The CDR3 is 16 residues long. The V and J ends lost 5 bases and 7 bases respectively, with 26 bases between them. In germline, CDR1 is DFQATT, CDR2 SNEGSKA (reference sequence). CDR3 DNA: TGCAGTGCTCCGTTTCCATGGCGGGACGGGCCCCTTGGCTACACCTTC. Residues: CSAPFPWRDGPLGYTF.

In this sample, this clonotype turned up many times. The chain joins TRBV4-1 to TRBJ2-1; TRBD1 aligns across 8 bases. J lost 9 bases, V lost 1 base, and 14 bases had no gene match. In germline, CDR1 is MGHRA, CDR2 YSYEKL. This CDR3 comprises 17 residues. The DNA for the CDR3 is TGCGCCAGCAGCCAAGTCGACAGGGGCTCCCTTCACGGTGAGCAGTTCTTC. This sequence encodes CASSQVDRGSLHGEQFF.

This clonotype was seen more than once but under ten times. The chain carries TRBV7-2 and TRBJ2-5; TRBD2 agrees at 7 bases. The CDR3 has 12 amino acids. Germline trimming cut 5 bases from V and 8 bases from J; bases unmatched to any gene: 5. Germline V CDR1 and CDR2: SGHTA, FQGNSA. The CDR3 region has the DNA TGTGCCAGCAGCCCCGGCGGGGGAACCCAGTACTTC. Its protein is CASSPGGGTQYF.

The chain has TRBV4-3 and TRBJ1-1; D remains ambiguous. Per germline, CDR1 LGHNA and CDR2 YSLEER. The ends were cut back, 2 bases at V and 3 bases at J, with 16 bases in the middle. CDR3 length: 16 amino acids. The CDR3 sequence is CASSQWRELGDTEAFF. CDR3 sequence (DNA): TGCGCCAGCAGCCAATGGCGAGAGCTGGGCGACACTGAAGCTTTCTTT.

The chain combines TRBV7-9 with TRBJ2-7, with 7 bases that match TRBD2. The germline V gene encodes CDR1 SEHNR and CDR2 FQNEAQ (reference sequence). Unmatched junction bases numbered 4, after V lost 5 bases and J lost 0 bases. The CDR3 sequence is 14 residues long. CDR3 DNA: TGTGCCAGCAGCGGGGGGGATAGCTCCTACGAGCAGTACTTC. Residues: CASSGGDSSYEQYF. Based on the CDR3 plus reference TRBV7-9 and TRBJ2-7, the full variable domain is DTGVSQNPRHKITKRGQNVTFRCDPISEHNRLYWYRQTLGQGPEFLTYFQNEAQLEKSRLLSDRFSAERPKGSFSTLEIQRTEQGDSAMYLCASSGGDSSYEQYFGPGTRLTVT.

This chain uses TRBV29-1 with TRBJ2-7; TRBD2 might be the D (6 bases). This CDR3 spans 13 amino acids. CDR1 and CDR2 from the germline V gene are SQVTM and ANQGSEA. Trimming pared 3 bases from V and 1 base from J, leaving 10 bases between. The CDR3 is CSVESEGSYEQYF. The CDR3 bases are TGCAGCGTTGAGTCGGAGGGATCCTACGAGCAGTACTTC.

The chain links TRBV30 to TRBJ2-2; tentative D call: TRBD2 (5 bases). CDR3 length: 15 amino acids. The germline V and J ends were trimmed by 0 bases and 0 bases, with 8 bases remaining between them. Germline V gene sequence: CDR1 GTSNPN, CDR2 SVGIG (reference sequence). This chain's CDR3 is CAWSVIGANTGELFF. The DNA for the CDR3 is TGTGCCTGGAGTGTAATCGGGGCGAACACCGGGGAGCTGTTTTTT.

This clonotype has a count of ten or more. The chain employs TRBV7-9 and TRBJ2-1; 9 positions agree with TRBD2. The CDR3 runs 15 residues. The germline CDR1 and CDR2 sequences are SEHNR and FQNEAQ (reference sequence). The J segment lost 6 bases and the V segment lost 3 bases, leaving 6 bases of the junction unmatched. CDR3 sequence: CASSLGAGGGNEQFF. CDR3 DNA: TGTGCCAGCAGCTTGGGAGCGGGAGGCGGCAATGAGCAGTTCTTC.